Below, 25 T cell receptor beta chains from the same sample are listed, as sequenced in a study of blood T cell repertoires in COVID-19. Produced via immunoSEQ multiplex PCR; TCRdb's table is partial and in-frame only. The table has 180,000 or so clones, 88% seen once. What was sequenced was peripheral blood. The receptors shown here come from a man between 18 and 29 years old with active or convalescent COVID-19.

The chain recombines TRBV6-6 with TRBJ1-6, with 7 bases that match TRBD1. Germline V gene lookup returns CDR1 MNHNY and CDR2 SVGAGI (reference sequence). V shed 5 bases and J 0 bases; nucleotides not matched to a gene: 16. The CDR3 has 20 amino acids. The CDR3 sequence is CASSLFDPWGDSSYNSPLHF. CDR3 nucleotide sequence: TGTGCCAGCAGTCTCTTTGACCCGTGGGGGGACAGCTCCTATAATTCACCCCTCCACTTT.

In its sample, this clone was seen once. The chain couples TRBV11-1 to TRBJ1-1, with D possibly being TRBD1 (6 bases). Germline V gene sequence: CDR1 SGHAT, CDR2 FQDESV (reference sequence). The ends were cut back, 2 bases at V and 5 bases at J, with 6 bases in the middle. The CDR3 totals 12 residues. CDR3 coding DNA: TGTGCCAGCAGCTTACAGGGGACTGAAGCTTTCTTT. This gives the protein CASSLQGTEAFF.

The V gene is TRBV30, the J gene TRBJ2-3, with D hard to call. This CDR3 is built from 12 residues. Germline V CDR1 and CDR2: GTSNPN, SVGIG (reference sequence). V gave up 1 base and J gave up 2 bases, with 4 bases separating them. The CDR3 DNA is TGTGCCTGGAGTGGACTCACAGATACGCAGTATTTT. This translates into CAWSGLTDTQYF.

The table lists this clone with a few counts. The CDR3 here is CASSTTATGNTIYF. The CDR3 DNA sequence: TGTGCCAGTAGTACCACTGCCACTGGAAACACCATATATTTT. The chain links TRBV19 to TRBJ1-3; D remains unclear. Per germline, CDR1 LNHDA and CDR2 SQIVND (reference sequence). There are 14 residues in the CDR3. V was cut by 4 bases and J by 2 bases, with 9 bases left in between.

The rearrangement uses TRBV2 and TRBJ2-5; no reliable D call. CDR1 is SNHLY, CDR2 FYNNEI, per germline. CDR3 size: 14 residues. The ends were cut back, 2 bases at V and 1 base at J, with 8 bases in the middle. CDR3 in DNA: TGTGCCAGCAGTGAATGGCAGTCCCAAGAGACCCAGTACTTC. Its translation: CASSEWQSQETQYF.

The rearrangement joins TRBV5-1 to TRBJ2-1; 10 positions match TRBD1. Trimming cost V 3 bases and J 7 bases; bases outside gene matches: 7. The CDR3 is 15 amino acids. Germline V gives CDR1 SGHRS, CDR2 YFSETQ. CDR3 region: CASSSRQGAINEQFF. The CDR3 DNA sequence: TGCGCCAGCAGCTCGAGACAGGGGGCCATAAATGAGCAGTTCTTC.

V usage is TRBV18 and J usage is TRBJ1-2; D gene ambiguous. The ends were cut back, 4 bases at V and 7 bases at J, with 13 bases in the middle. Germline lookup yields CDR1 KGHSH and CDR2 LQKENI. The CDR3 consists of 13 residues. The CDR3 loop reads CASSLGRGSGYTF. The CDR3 DNA reads TGTGCCAGCTCACTAGGACGGGGATCTGGCTACACCTTC.

V gene TRBV2 combines with J gene TRBJ2-2; weak D call: TRBD1 (6 bases). This CDR3 contains 14 residues. Deletions cut 2 bases from V and 4 bases from J, with 8 bases between. The germline gives CDR1 SNHLY, CDR2 FYNNEI. The CDR3 here is CASSEQGITGELFF. The DNA for the CDR3 is TGTGCCAGCAGTGAACAGGGGATCACCGGGGAGCTGTTTTTT.

The chain combines TRBV6-2 or TRBV6-3 with TRBJ1-3; 11 bases match TRBD1. The germline CDR1 and CDR2 sequences are MNHEY and SVGEGT. There are 15 residues in the CDR3. V lost 6 bases, J lost 2 bases, and 3 bases stayed unmatched. This chain's CDR3 is CASSRGQGAGNTIYF. The CDR3, as DNA: TGTGCCAGCAGCCGGGGACAGGGGGCTGGAAACACCATATATTTT.

The chain has TRBV19 and TRBJ1-3, with D tentatively TRBD1 (6 bases). This CDR3 is 16 amino acids long. Germline V CDR1 and CDR2: LNHDA, SQIVND (reference sequence). V was pared by 0 bases and J by 0 bases, with 9 bases between. The CDR3 DNA follows: TGTGCCAGTAGTATAGATACGACAGGCTCTGGAAACACCATATATTTT. Protein: CASSIDTTGSGNTIYF.

This chain links TRBV3-1 (or the pseudogene TRBV3-2) with TRBJ2-5; the match to TRBD2 covers 8 bases. There are 16 residues in the CDR3. J gave up 4 bases and V 2 bases, and 9 bases lay outside the gene matches. The germline V gene encodes CDR1 LGHDT and CDR2 YNNKEL (reference sequence). The CDR3 here is CASSQLSAGVGETQYF. For the CDR3, the DNA is TGTGCCAGCAGCCAACTGTCAGCGGGGGTGGGAGAGACCCAGTACTTC.

This clone was seen a few times. V is TRBV10-3 and J is TRBJ1-2; 9 positions agree with TRBD1. This CDR3 has 17 residues. V gave up 11 bases and J gave up 0 bases; unmatched junction bases: 16. Germline CDR1 and CDR2: ENHRY and SYGVKD. CDR3 bases: TGTGCCTCGAGGGCGGGGACAGGGTCCTCATCTAACTATGGCTACACCTTC. It yields the protein CASRAGTGSSSNYGYTF.

Only a few counts were recorded for this clone. V usage is TRBV27 and J usage is TRBJ2-1, with a weak D call TRBD2 (6 bases). The germline V gene has CDR1 MNHEY and CDR2 SMNVEV (reference sequence). The V gene lost 6 bases and the J gene lost 0 bases, with 21 bases spanning the gap. The CDR3 extends over 18 amino acids. The CDR3 bases are TGTGCCAGCAGGGGTATAACTAGCTTCCAAGGCTCCTACAATGAGCAGTTCTTC. Translated: CASRGITSFQGSYNEQFF.

The chain has TRBV5-4 and TRBJ2-2, with 7 bases matching TRBD2. Germline V gene sequence: CDR1 SGHNT, CDR2 YYREEE (reference sequence). This CDR3 has 15 residues. V trimming: 2 bases; J trimming: 3 bases; junction bases outside the gene matches: 4. The CDR3 coding sequence is TGTGCCAGCAGCTTTGCCGCGGGAGACACCGGGGAGCTGTTTTTT. Translation gives CASSFAAGDTGELFF.

This clone was counted once. The chain couples TRBV6-6 to TRBJ2-1, with D unclear. Between the trimmed V and J ends, which lost 7 bases and 5 bases, there was a span of 12 bases. The CDR3 has 13 amino acids. Looked up from germline, CDR1 is MNHNY and CDR2 is SVGAGI (reference sequence). CDR3 sequence reads: CASTDAGDNEQFF. The CDR3 DNA follows: TGTGCCAGCACCGACGCAGGTGACAATGAGCAGTTCTTC.

The CDR3 DNA is TGTGCCAGCAGTTACTCCAGGGGGCAGGACTATGGCTACACCTTC. It specifies CASSYSRGQDYGYTF. The chain carries TRBV6-5 and TRBJ1-2; 8 bases fit TRBD1. The CDR3 extends over 15 amino acids. V shed 0 bases, J shed 3 bases, and the junction held 3 bases outside the gene matches. Germline V gene sequence: CDR1 MNHEY, CDR2 SVGAGI.

The chain carries TRBV15 and TRBJ1-1; D possibly corresponds to TRBD1 (5 bases). The CDR3 covers 12 residues. Trimming shortened V by 0 bases and J by 7 bases, and 6 bases separated the two germline ends. CDR1 LNHNV and CDR2 YYDKDF come from the germline V gene (reference sequence). The CDR3 reads CATSRDQGEAFF. In DNA form, the CDR3 reads TGTGCCACCAGCAGAGATCAGGGTGAAGCTTTCTTT.

The V and J genes are TRBV19 and TRBJ2-2, with TRBD2 as a possible D gene (6 bases). The CDR3 runs to 13 residues. Germline V gives CDR1 LNHDA, CDR2 SQIVND (reference sequence). The germline V and J ends were trimmed by 7 bases and 6 bases, with 12 bases remaining between them. CDR3 residues: CASTVTRSGELFF. CDR3 bases: TGTGCCAGTACAGTGACTAGGTCCGGGGAGCTGTTTTTT.

The chain combines TRBV3-1 (or the pseudogene TRBV3-2) with TRBJ2-1; tentative D call: TRBD2 (6 bases). The CDR3 sequence is 15 residues long. Trimming pared 10 bases from V and 4 bases from J, leaving 20 bases between. CDR1 and CDR2 from the germline V gene are LGHDT and YNNKEL (reference sequence). The CDR3 region is CATSRWGGKYNEQFF. The DNA of the CDR3 is TGTGCCACCTCAAGATGGGGCGGGAAATACAATGAGCAGTTCTTC.

The genes are TRBV29-1 and TRBJ2-2; TRBD1 agrees at 8 bases. The length of the CDR3 is 14 residues. Germline lookup yields CDR1 SQVTM and CDR2 ANQGSEA. J lost 5 bases, V lost 6 bases, and 8 bases had no gene match. The CDR3 nucleotides read TGCAGCGTAGGATCAGGGGGCGGGACCGGGGAGCTGTTTTTT. It codes for CSVGSGGGTGELFF.

This clone has just a few counts. V gene TRBV7-9 combines with J gene TRBJ1-4, with 9 bases identical to TRBD1. There are 15 residues in the CDR3. V dropped 4 bases and J dropped 8; count of bases not matched to a gene: 8. The germline gives CDR1 SEHNR, CDR2 FQNEAQ (reference sequence). CDR3 DNA sequence: TGTGCCAGCAGCTCCACAGGGGGCTTGATGGAAAAACTGTTTTTT. Translated, it gives CASSSTGGLMEKLFF. The full variable domain, with the rest looked up from reference TRBV7-9 and TRBJ1-4, is DTGVSQNPRHKITKRGQNVTFRCDPISEHNRLYWYRQTLGQGPEFLTYFQNEAQLEKSRLLSDRFSAERPKGSFSTLEIQRTEQGDSAMYLCASSSTGGLMEKLFFGSGTQLSVL.

This clone appeared once. The chain uses TRBV7-2 and TRBJ1-5; TRBD1 aligns across 7 bases. The CDR3 has 14 residues. The junction had 11 bases not matched to a gene; V was cut back by 6 bases and J by 9 bases. Per germline, CDR1 SGHTA and CDR2 FQGNSA. The CDR3 reads CASRSTGARAPQHF. In nucleotides, the CDR3 is TGTGCCAGCAGATCTACAGGGGCCCGGGCGCCCCAGCATTTT.

The chain is built from TRBV6-5 and TRBJ1-2; a weak D match, TRBD1 (6 bases). In germline, CDR1 is MNHEY, CDR2 SVGAGI. V lost 5 bases and J 3 bases, leaving 16 bases between the germline ends. This CDR3 has 15 residues. CDR3 coding DNA: TGTGCCAGCAGTCCCCACAGGGACGCAGACTATGGCTACACCTTC. Protein product: CASSPHRDADYGYTF.

The chain links TRBV7-2 to TRBJ1-4, with D perhaps TRBD1 (6 bases). The CDR3 extends over 15 amino acids. CDR1 and CDR2 from the germline V gene are SGHTA and FQGNSA. The V end was cut by 3 bases, the J end by 8 bases, with 16 bases between. The DNA of the CDR3 is TGTGCCAGCAGCTTGGGGGGGGCGCTAGGAGAAAAACTGTTTTTT. Translating gives CASSLGGALGEKLFF.

The chain joins TRBV27 to TRBJ1-6; 9 nucleotides match TRBD1. This CDR3 has 16 amino acids. The germline V gene has CDR1 MNHEY and CDR2 SMNVEV (reference sequence). The J segment lost 5 bases and the V segment lost 5 bases, leaving 7 bases of the junction unmatched. The CDR3 region has the DNA TGTGCCAGCAGTCTACAGGGGGCGGCGGATAATTCACCCCTCCACTTT. Its protein is CASSLQGAADNSPLHF.